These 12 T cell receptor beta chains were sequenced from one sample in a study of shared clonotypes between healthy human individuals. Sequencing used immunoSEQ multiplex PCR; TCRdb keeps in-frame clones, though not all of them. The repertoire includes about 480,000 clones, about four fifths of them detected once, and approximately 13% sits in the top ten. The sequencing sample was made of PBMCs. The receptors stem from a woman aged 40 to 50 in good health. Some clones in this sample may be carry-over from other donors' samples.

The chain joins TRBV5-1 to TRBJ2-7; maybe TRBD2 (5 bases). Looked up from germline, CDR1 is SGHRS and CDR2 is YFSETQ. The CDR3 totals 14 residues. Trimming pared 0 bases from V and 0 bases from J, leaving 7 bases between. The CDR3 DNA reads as TGCGCCAGCAGCTTGGGGGAGAGCTCCTACGAGCAGTACTTC. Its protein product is CASSLGESSYEQYF.

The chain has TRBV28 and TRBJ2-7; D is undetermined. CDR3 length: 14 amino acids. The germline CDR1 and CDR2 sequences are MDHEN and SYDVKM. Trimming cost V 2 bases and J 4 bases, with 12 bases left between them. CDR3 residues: CASSLPGRAYEQYF. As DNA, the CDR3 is TGTGCCAGCAGTTTACCCGGACGGGCGTACGAGCAGTACTTC.

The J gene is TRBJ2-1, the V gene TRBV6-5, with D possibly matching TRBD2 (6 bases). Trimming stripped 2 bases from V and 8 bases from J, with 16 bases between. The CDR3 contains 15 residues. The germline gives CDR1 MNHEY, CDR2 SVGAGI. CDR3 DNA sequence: TGTGCCAGCAGTTACGGGAGGAGTCCTTCCCATGAGCAGTTCTTC. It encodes CASSYGRSPSHEQFF.

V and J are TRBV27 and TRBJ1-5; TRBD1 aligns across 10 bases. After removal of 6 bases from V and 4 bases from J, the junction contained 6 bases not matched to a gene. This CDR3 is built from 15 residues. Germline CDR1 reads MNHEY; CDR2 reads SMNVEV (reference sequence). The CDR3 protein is CASRLTGGSNQPQHF. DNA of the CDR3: TGTGCCAGCAGACTGACAGGGGGCTCGAATCAGCCCCAGCATTTT.

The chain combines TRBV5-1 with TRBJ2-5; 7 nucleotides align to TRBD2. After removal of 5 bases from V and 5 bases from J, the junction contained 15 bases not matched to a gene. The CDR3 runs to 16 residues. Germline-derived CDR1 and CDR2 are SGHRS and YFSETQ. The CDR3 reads CASRRRLAGGSETQYF. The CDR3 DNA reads TGCGCCAGCAGACGCCGACTAGCCGGAGGAAGTGAGACCCAGTACTTC.

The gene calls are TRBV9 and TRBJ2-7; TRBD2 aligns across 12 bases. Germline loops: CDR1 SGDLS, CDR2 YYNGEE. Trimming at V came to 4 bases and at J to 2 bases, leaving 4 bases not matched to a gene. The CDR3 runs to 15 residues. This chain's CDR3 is CASSPTSGSPYEQYF. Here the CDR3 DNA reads TGTGCCAGCAGCCCGACTAGCGGGAGCCCCTACGAGCAGTACTTC.

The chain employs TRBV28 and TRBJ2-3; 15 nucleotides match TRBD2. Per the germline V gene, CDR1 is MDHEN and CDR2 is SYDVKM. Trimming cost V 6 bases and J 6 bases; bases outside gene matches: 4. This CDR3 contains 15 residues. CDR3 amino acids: CASRIGLAGGDTQYF. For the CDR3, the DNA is TGTGCCAGCAGGATTGGACTAGCGGGAGGGGATACGCAGTATTTT.

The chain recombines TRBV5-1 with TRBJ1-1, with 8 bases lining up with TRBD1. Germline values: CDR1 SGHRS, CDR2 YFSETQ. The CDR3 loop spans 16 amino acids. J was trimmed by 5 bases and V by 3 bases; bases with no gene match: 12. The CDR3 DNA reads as TGCGCCAGCAGCTCTAGGACAGGGACCCTTGGAACTGAAGCTTTCTTT. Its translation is CASSSRTGTLGTEAFF.

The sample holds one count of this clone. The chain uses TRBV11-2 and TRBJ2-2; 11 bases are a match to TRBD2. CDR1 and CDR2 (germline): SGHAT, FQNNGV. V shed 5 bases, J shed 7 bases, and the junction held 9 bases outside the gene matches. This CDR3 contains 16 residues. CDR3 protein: CASSPLTSGIVGELFF. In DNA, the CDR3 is TGTGCCAGCAGCCCACTGACTAGCGGGATAGTCGGGGAGCTGTTTTTT.

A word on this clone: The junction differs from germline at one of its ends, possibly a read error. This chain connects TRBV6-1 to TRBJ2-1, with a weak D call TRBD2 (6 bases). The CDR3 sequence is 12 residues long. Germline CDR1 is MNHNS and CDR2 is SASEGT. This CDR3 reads CASSEGTGEQFF. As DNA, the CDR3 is TGTGCCAGCAGCGAAGGGACTGGCGAGCAGTTCTTC.

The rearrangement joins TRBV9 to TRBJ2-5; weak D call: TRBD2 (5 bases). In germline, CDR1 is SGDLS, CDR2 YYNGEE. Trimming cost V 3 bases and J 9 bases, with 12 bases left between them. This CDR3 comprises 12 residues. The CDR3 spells CASSAPLGAQYF. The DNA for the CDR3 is TGTGCCAGCAGCGCTCCTCTCGGGGCCCAGTACTTC.

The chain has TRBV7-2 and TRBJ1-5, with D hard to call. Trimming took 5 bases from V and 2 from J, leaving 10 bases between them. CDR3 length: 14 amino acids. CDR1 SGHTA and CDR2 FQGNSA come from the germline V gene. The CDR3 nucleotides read TGTGCCAGCAGCACGGACGTAGGCAATCAGCCCCAGCATTTT. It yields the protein CASSTDVGNQPQHF.